This T cell receptor beta chain comes out of a study of metastatic and nonmetastatic thyroid tumors. About the research overall: The authors compared repertoires across blood and tumor or nodule tissue from malignant and benign thyroid patients.

In germline, CDR1 is MRHNA, CDR2 SNTAGT. J gave up 0 bases and V 7 bases, and 18 bases lay outside the gene matches. CDR3 length: 19 residues. Ahead of thyroid surgery, no patient had received treatment of any kind. Study outcomes and limitations: In both blood and tumor samples, TCR beta diversity was reported significantly higher for malignant than benign nodules.

This clone was counted ten times or more. Its antigen is as yet unknown. TCRdb re-called clones from the PCR reads using MiXCR. The repertoire holds just under 60,000 clones, with 15% to 20% as singletons. This chain links TRBV6-4 with TRBJ1-5; the match to TRBD1 covers 7 bases. The sample taken for sequencing was blood. The TCR sequence derives from a male donor with papillary thyroid cancer or a benign thyroid nodule (not recorded which). Some clones in this sample may be carry-over from other donors' samples. This CDR3 is CASKGPRDRAFISNQPQHF. Here the CDR3 DNA reads TGTGCCAGCAAAGGCCCCCGGGACAGAGCCTTTATTAGCAATCAGCCCCAGCATTTT.